Given below is one TCR beta chain in context. The target antigen is unknown. The CDR3 runs to 14 residues. Germline V lookup: CDR1 MGHRA, CDR2 YSYEKL. Trimming cost V 5 bases and J 0 bases, with 11 bases left between them. This sample was taken from a study of cytomegalovirus exposure and HLA in healthy donors. Study conclusions and caveats: Because they were indistinguishable, some V segments, including TRBV6-2 and TRBV6-3, were excluded.

It was with 60 Vbeta and 13 Jbeta primers that the PCR ran. In the original analysis: The authors later counted roughly 76 million unique TCR beta chains, some 12 million of them shared. TCRdb's table, derived via immunoSEQ multiplex PCR, lists solely in-frame clones and lacks some. Clonal size and the V and J genes are those of that table, whereas D and trimming came from the DNA. The data show 150,000 or so clones, over 60% seen once. The receptor's source is a woman in her 40s in good health and CMV-seronegative. The specimen sequenced was PBMCs. This sequence joins TRBV4-1 and TRBJ2-7, with D perhaps matching TRBD2 (5 bases). CDR3 nucleotides: TGCGCCAGCAGCTATCCGGGGATCTCCTACGAGCAGTACTTC. Amino acid sequence: CASSYPGISYEQYF.